The next 9 T cell receptor beta chains were all read from a single sample in a study of blood T cell repertoires in COVID-19. The table came from immunoSEQ multiplex PCR; TCRdb's copy has only in-frame clones and leaves some out. The sample holds approximately 240,000 clones, 75% to 85% seen once. Sequencing input: peripheral blood. All receptors come from a woman in her thirties or forties who had recovered from COVID-19.

The V call is TRBV19, the J call TRBJ2-7, with TRBD1 matching 8 bases. The CDR3 length is 15 residues. V lost 5 bases, J lost 1 base, and 7 bases stayed unmatched. Germline V gene lookup returns CDR1 LNHDA and CDR2 SQIVND (reference sequence). DNA for the CDR3: TGTGCCAGTAGTCCAAACAGGGGGGAATCCTACGAGCAGTACTTC. Amino acids: CASSPNRGESYEQYF.

V usage is TRBV28 and J usage is TRBJ1-5, with TRBD1 matching over 7 bases. The CDR3 totals 15 residues. The germline V gene has CDR1 MDHEN and CDR2 SYDVKM. Trimming at V came to 8 bases and at J to 0 bases, leaving 7 bases not matched to a gene. The CDR3 protein is CASSPGTASNQPQHF. The CDR3 region has the DNA TGTGCCAGCTCTCCCGGGACAGCTAGCAATCAGCCCCAGCATTTT.

V gene TRBV27 combines with J gene TRBJ2-5, with TRBD1 matching 7 bases. Trimming took 2 bases from V and 4 from J; bases not matched to a gene: 7. This CDR3 region has 15 residues. Germline values: CDR1 MNHEY, CDR2 SMNVEV (reference sequence). CDR3 in amino acids: CASSLEGATLETQYF. The CDR3 DNA reads TGTGCCAGCAGTTTAGAGGGGGCAACTTTAGAGACCCAGTACTTC.

The chain joins TRBV11-3 to TRBJ1-2, with 9 bases lining up with TRBD1. Germline V gene sequence: CDR1 SGHNT, CDR2 YENEEA. The J segment lost 4 bases and the V segment lost 4 bases, leaving 1 base of the junction unmatched. This CDR3 contains 13 residues. The CDR3 loop reads CASSSTGGYGYTF. CDR3 sequence (DNA): TGTGCCAGCAGCTCGACAGGGGGCTATGGCTACACCTTC.

This rearrangement joins TRBV29-1 to TRBJ1-5; D is unclear. V gave up 4 bases and J gave up 3 bases, with 16 bases separating them. This CDR3 is 15 amino acids long. Germline-derived CDR1 and CDR2 are SQVTM and ANQGSEA. As DNA, the CDR3 is TGCAGCGTTGTTTTTGGCAGCGACCCCAATCAGCCCCAGCATTTT. Its translation: CSVVFGSDPNQPQHF. The full variable domain, its missing parts supplied by reference TRBV29-1 and TRBJ1-5, is SAVISQKPSRDICQRGTSLTIQCQVDSQVTMMFWYRQQPGQSLTLIATANQGSEATYESGFVIDKFPISRPNLTFSTLTVSNMSPEDSSIYLCSVVFGSDPNQPQHFGDGTRLSIL.

This CDR3 is CASSVRNPGMRETEAFF. The DNA for the CDR3 is TGTGCCAGCAGTGTAAGGAACCCCGGGATGCGAGAAACTGAAGCTTTCTTT. The genes are TRBV27 and TRBJ1-1; D is undetermined. V lost 5 bases and J 5 bases, leaving 24 bases between the germline ends. CDR1 and CDR2 (germline): MNHEY, SMNVEV (reference sequence). This CDR3 has 17 amino acids.

V gene TRBV19 combines with J gene TRBJ1-5, with D hard to call. Germline loops: CDR1 LNHDA, CDR2 SQIVND (reference sequence). The CDR3 sequence is 13 residues long. Deletions cut 7 bases from V and 3 bases from J, with 10 bases between. The DNA of the CDR3 is TGTGCCAGTAATCACAGATACAATCAGCCCCAGCATTTT. Translated: CASNHRYNQPQHF.

This clone came up a few times. The V call is TRBV14, the J call TRBJ1-6; TRBD1 matches at 8 bases. CDR1 SGHDN and CDR2 FVKESK come from the germline V gene. The ends lost 2 bases at V and 6 bases at J; junction bases unmatched: 3. The CDR3 contains 15 residues. Here the CDR3 reads CASSQTGGINSPLHF. CDR3 bases: TGTGCCAGCAGCCAAACAGGGGGTATTAATTCACCCCTCCACTTT. The full variable domain, in which reference TRBV14 and TRBJ1-6 provide the parts outside the CDR3, is EAGVTQFPSHSVIEKGQTVTLRCDPISGHDNLYWYRRVMGKEIKFLLHFVKESKQDESGMPNNRFLAERTGGTYSTLKVQPAELEDSGVYFCASSQTGGINSPLHFGNGTRLTVT.

The gene calls are TRBV3-1 (or the pseudogene TRBV3-2) and TRBJ2-2, with TRBD1 matching 8 bases. V dropped 5 bases and J dropped 4; count of bases not matched to a gene: 3. Germline V lookup: CDR1 LGHDT, CDR2 YNNKEL (reference sequence). The CDR3 covers 14 residues. The CDR3 DNA follows: TGTGCCAGCAGCGACAGGGGAAGCACCGGGGAGCTGTTTTTT. Translation gives CASSDRGSTGELFF.